This section outlines one T cell receptor (beta chain) sequence together with its context. Its antigen has not been determined. The record has no base qualities; no much larger clone is one base away. This sample stems from a study of blood T cells in healthy people across ages (dated by TCRdb to 2014 to 2015). In the study overall: In model experiments, template switching captured about one uniquely barcoded TCR beta cDNA molecule for every two T cells. Age-related changes in TCR beta repertoire diversity were measured in the study by deep sequencing normalized with unique cDNA molecular identifiers. Donors were grouped into four age groups: young (average 16 years), middle-aged (39), aged (approximately 58) and long-lived (approximately 75). To avoid experimental bias, donors of different ages were randomly spread across the sequencing lanes. For two donors (one aged 18 to 29 and one aged 80 or older), the study analyzed two additional independent replicas of 1 million unique cDNA reads from the same blood draw. The paper's findings and limits, for the study overall: A strong correlation was found between observed TCR beta diversity and the percentage of naive T cells measured by flow cytometry. As age increased, observed TCR beta diversity per million T cells dropped in a roughly linear way, and a significant reduction was already evident by age about 40. Because donor CMV infection status was unknown, age-related changes in expanded clonotypes were potentially confounded. Estimates of total diversity based on one million sequenced T cells were regarded as lower bounds and as underestimates. Since profiling was done on bulk unsorted PBMCs, naive and antigen-experienced compartments could not be conclusively compared. Compared with the aged group, the long-lived group had more naive CD4+ T cells, fewer expanded clones and increased TCR diversity, suggesting age selection.

The roughly 42 donors, aged about 6 to 95 years, were systemically healthy Caucasian individuals from Russia. Ten milliliters of peripheral blood were drawn from each donor into EDTA-treated Vacutainer tubes. Ficoll-Paque density-gradient centrifugation was used to isolate PBMCs, with at least 6.5 million per sample. Total RNA, at least 6 micrograms per sample, was extracted from PBMCs with Trizol reagent. For every donor, flow cytometry on a PBMC aliquot measured the percentage of naive CD45RAhigh/CD27high T cells. Receptor amplification or capture employed 5' RACE. Sequencer: Illumina HiSeq 2500. A second roughly 6 to 11 cycle PCR used a sample-barcoded 5' primer and a J-beta primer mix. A template-switch 5' adaptor carrying 12 random nucleotides introduced a unique molecular identifier onto each TCR beta cDNA molecule. Each sample yielded at least 2.5 million CDR3-containing paired-end reads. All of the RNA was converted into first-strand cDNA using the Mint cDNA synthesis kit, with a TRBC-specific oligonucleotide serving as the primer. Following uracil-DNA glycosylase treatment, all cDNA underwent a first 18-cycle PCR with the universal primers M1SS and BC2_uni_R. Under the source paper's analysis protocol: Each sample was normalized by randomly selecting 1 million high-quality reads, each carrying a distinct molecular identifier. Instead of being binned into consensus sequences, reads that shared molecular identifiers were thrown out. MiTCR, set to a Q25 quality threshold and the strictest error-elimination algorithm, was used for CDR3 identification, clonotype clustering and error correction. A nonparametric unseen species model with Euler transformation was used to estimate a lower bound on total TCR beta diversity. TCRdb itself trimmed the public reads at Q25 with fastp, ran MiXCR and retained productive beta chains. Rows are combined by CDR3 protein, so each entry shows the most common genes and DNA. TCRdb assigned the V and J calls; the authors' analysis was not used. The sample table contains 1.5 million to 2 million distinct CDR3 sequences; only one count was recorded for about 31% of them. In total, the top ten clones hold about 11% of the sample.

Reading from cysteine to phenylalanine, the CDR3 counts 11 amino acids. The retained sequence is limited to the CDR3, 33 bases, with the frame set at the first base. V is reduced by 8 bases and J by 8 bases, leaving a spacing of 10 bases between them. The sample was blood. The receptor was isolated from a woman younger than 45 in good health. The sequence is built from TRBV12-3 or TRBV12-4 and TRBJ2-1; the D gene identity is not certain. The CDR3 amino acid sequence is: CASQGWDEQFF. The DNA sequence follows: TGTGCCAGCCAAGGTTGGGATGAGCAGTTCTTC.